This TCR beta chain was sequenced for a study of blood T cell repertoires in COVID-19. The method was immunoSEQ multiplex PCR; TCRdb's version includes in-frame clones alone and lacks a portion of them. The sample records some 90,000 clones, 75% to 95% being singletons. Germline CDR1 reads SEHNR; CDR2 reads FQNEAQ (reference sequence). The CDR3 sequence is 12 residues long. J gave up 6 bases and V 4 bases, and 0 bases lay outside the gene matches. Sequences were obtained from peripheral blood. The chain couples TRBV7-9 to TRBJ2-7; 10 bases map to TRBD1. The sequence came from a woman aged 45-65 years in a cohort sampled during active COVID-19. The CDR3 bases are TGTGCCAGCAGCTGGGACAGGGGCGAGCAGTACTTC. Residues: CASSWDRGEQYF.